Following are 4 T cell receptor beta chains from one sample sequenced in a study of cytomegalovirus exposure and HLA in healthy donors. PCR involved 60 Vbeta and 13 Jbeta primers. TCRdb's table, derived via immunoSEQ multiplex PCR, lists solely in-frame clones and lacks some. The sample has about 170,000 clones, about 62% seen once. The specimen was PBMCs. Source of these receptors: a man in his forties or fifties in good health and CMV-seronegative.

This clone was found once. The chain joins TRBV5-8 to TRBJ1-4; a possible D gene is TRBD1 (5 bases). From germline, CDR1 is SGHTS and CDR2 YDEGEE. This CDR3 region has 14 residues. V was trimmed by 4 bases and J by 6 bases, leaving 13 bases between them. The CDR3 DNA reads TGTGCCAGCAGCCACAGGTCCAGTCATGAAAAACTGTTTTTT. Its protein is CASSHRSSHEKLFF.

The chain combines TRBV18 with TRBJ2-7; TRBD1 matches 9 bases. Germline loops: CDR1 KGHSH, CDR2 LQKENI. The CDR3 loop spans 15 amino acids. V lost 7 bases and J lost 4; bases outside the gene matches: 11. The CDR3 DNA sequence: TGTGCCAGCTGGAATGGGACAGGGTTATTATACGAGCAGTACTTC. Protein: CASWNGTGLLYEQYF.

This clone showed up just a few times. The chain links TRBV6-1 to TRBJ1-2; TRBD1 agrees at 8 bases. This CDR3 is built from 14 residues. The J segment lost 7 bases and the V segment lost 4 bases, leaving 8 bases of the junction unmatched. Germline V gene sequence: CDR1 MNHNS, CDR2 SASEGT. The CDR3 bases are TGTGCCAGCAGTGTTACCGGGACAGGCTCTGGCTACACCTTC. It encodes CASSVTGTGSGYTF.

This clone was detected only a few times. The gene calls are TRBV7-6 and TRBJ2-3, with 12 bases lining up with TRBD2. This CDR3 is 16 amino acids long. The junction had 2 bases not matched to a gene; V was cut back by 2 bases and J by 2 bases. The germline CDR1 and CDR2 sequences are SGHVS and FNYEAQ. The CDR3 DNA is TGTGCCAGCAGCTTAAGACTAGCGGGGGTCACAGATACGCAGTATTTT. It encodes CASSLRLAGVTDTQYF.